This T cell receptor (beta chain) stems from a study of Graves' ophthalmopathy and Graves' hyperthyroidism. As the template, RNA transcripts were used to amplify TCR beta CDR3 regions. Scientists carried out first-round RT-PCR using HTBI primers and then a second-round multiplex PCR. TCRdb itself ran the multiplex PCR reads through MiXCR, one entry per CDR3 protein. The data contain about 160,000 distinct CDR3 sequences, less than 45% of them singletons. Study-wide results and limits: With over 85% sensitivity and around 80% specificity, a 13-signature model separated ophthalmopathy from stable hyperthyroidism.

In its sample, this clonotype was seen many times. Its antigen is still unknown. The CDR3 extends over 13 amino acids. Trimming removed 7 bases from V and 8 bases from J; junction bases left unmatched: 4. V gene TRBV12-3 or TRBV12-4 combines with J gene TRBJ2-4; 11 bases map to TRBD1. The clonotype originates from a woman aged 40 to 50 with Graves' ophthalmopathy. Specimen: peripheral blood. The CDR3 coding sequence is TGTGCCAGCAAAAAGGGACAGGGGGACATTCAGTACTTC. It encodes CASKKGQGDIQYF.